Below, one T cell receptor beta chain is given with its context. There are 14 residues in the CDR3. Germline V CDR1 and CDR2: MDHEN, SYDVKM. Trimming at V came to 2 bases and at J to 6 bases, leaving 3 bases not matched to a gene. Sequencing was performed with immunoSEQ multiplex PCR; in TCRdb, only in-frame clones are kept and a portion is missing. The sample carries over a million clones, 95% to 99% recorded once. The data are from a study of shared clonotypes between healthy human individuals. The rearrangement joins TRBV28 to TRBJ1-5; 8 nucleotides agree with TRBD1. The sequence was obtained from a man under 40 in good health. Sample: naive CD4+ T cells sorted from blood. Subset meaning: CD45RA+ positively selected. Here the CDR3 reads CASSLGQGAQPQHF. CDR3 in DNA: TGTGCCAGCAGTTTAGGGCAGGGGGCTCAGCCCCAGCATTTT.